Shown below are 22 T cell receptor beta chains from a single sample sequenced in a study of CD8 T cells in Susac syndrome. A quantity of roughly 0.5 to 1 ug RNA underwent reverse transcription using random hexamers. Via MiXCR, TCRdb re-called the immunoSEQ multiplex PCR reads, giving one row per CDR3 protein. The sample includes about 90,000 distinct CDR3 sequences, around 96% of them seen just once. Sequenced material: CD8+ T cells from PBMCs. The receptor source for this set is a human donor with Susac syndrome.

The chain recombines TRBV4-3 with TRBJ1-1; D perhaps matches TRBD1 (5 bases). The CDR3 length is 17 residues. CDR1 is LGHNA and CDR2 is YSLEER in the germline V gene. Trimming stripped 0 bases from V and 3 bases from J, with 17 bases between. The CDR3 loop is CASSQDGEHWGDTEAFF. In DNA, the CDR3 is TGCGCCAGCAGCCAAGATGGGGAACACTGGGGGGACACTGAAGCTTTCTTT.

The chain uses TRBV20-1 and TRBJ1-5; D remains ambiguous. This CDR3 contains 13 residues. Germline CDR1 is DFQATT and CDR2 is SNEGSKA (reference sequence). The germline V and J ends were trimmed by 6 bases and 3 bases, with 12 bases remaining between them. The CDR3 DNA reads TGCAGTGCGGAGGACGGGGACAATCAGCCCCAGCATTTT. Protein sequence: CSAEDGDNQPQHF.

Only one count was recorded for this clonotype. The J gene is TRBJ1-2, the V gene TRBV6-2 or TRBV6-3, with TRBD1 as a possible D gene (6 bases). CDR3 size: 14 residues. From germline, CDR1 is MNHEY and CDR2 SVGEGT. V gave up 6 bases and J gave up 1 base, with 12 bases separating them. CDR3 sequence: CASSFGTLNYGYTF. As DNA, the CDR3 is TGTGCCAGCAGCTTCGGGACACTTAACTATGGCTACACCTTC.

The chain combines TRBV29-1 with TRBJ1-5; D not resolved. Germline CDR1 reads SQVTM; CDR2 reads ANQGSEA. CDR3 length equals 14 residues. V shed 7 bases and J shed 6 bases, with 19 bases lying between them. The CDR3 is CSAASGEGGQPQHF. CDR3 in DNA: TGCAGCGCTGCCTCCGGGGAAGGCGGTCAGCCCCAGCATTTT.

The rearrangement joins TRBV5-1 to TRBJ2-1, with 7 nucleotides matching TRBD1. CDR1 is SGHRS, CDR2 YFSETQ, per germline. This CDR3 is 17 amino acids long. V shed 4 bases and J 6 bases; nucleotides not matched to a gene: 16. The DNA of the CDR3 is TGCGCCAGCAGCCCCAGGAAGGACAGGAGGTCCGGCAATGAGCAGTTCTTC. Amino acids: CASSPRKDRRSGNEQFF. Combining the CDR3 with reference TRBV5-1 and TRBJ2-1 gives the whole variable domain KAGVTQTPRYLIKTRGQQVTLSCSPISGHRSVSWYQQTPGQGLQFLFEYFSETQRNKGNFPGRFSGRQFSNSRSEMNVSTLELGDSALYLCASSPRKDRRSGNEQFFGPGTRLTVL.

The rearrangement joins TRBV4-3 to TRBJ2-7; 8 bases map to TRBD1. The V segment lost 0 bases and the J segment 6 bases; nucleotides outside the gene matches: 10. CDR3 length: 16 amino acids. The germline CDR1 and CDR2 sequences are LGHNA and YSLEER. The CDR3 loop reads CASSQDDRGRSSEQYF. In nucleotides, the CDR3 is TGCGCCAGCAGCCAAGATGACAGGGGCCGTTCGAGCGAGCAGTACTTC.

V usage is TRBV30 and J usage is TRBJ1-2, with D unclear. This CDR3 has 12 amino acids. CDR1 and CDR2 (germline): GTSNPN, SVGIG (reference sequence). Trimming shortened V by 4 bases and J by 8 bases, and 14 bases separated the two germline ends. CDR3 sequence reads: CAWTLLGVGYTF. CDR3 DNA sequence: TGTGCCTGGACTTTACTAGGAGTGGGCTACACCTTC.

V is TRBV5-1 and J is TRBJ2-5, with D possibly being TRBD1 (5 bases). The CDR3 is made up of 14 amino acids. V was trimmed by 0 bases and J by 9 bases, leaving 15 bases between them. Germline V gene data show CDR1 as SGHRS and CDR2 as YFSETQ. The CDR3 bases are TGCGCCAGCAGCTTGGAAGGTCAGGGCGAGGCCCAGTACTTC. Translating gives CASSLEGQGEAQYF.

The chain uses TRBV30 and TRBJ2-7; 7 bases are a match to TRBD1. V lost 3 bases, J lost 9 bases, and 14 bases stayed unmatched. The germline CDR1 and CDR2 sequences are GTSNPN and SVGIG (reference sequence). This CDR3 is 14 amino acids long. CDR3 in amino acids: CAWRPTGQLRWQYF. The DNA of the CDR3 is TGTGCCTGGAGGCCAACGGGACAGTTGCGTTGGCAGTACTTC.

The V call is TRBV20-1, the J call TRBJ2-5; 12 bases map to TRBD2. The trim removed 4 bases at V and 1 base at J, leaving 4 bases unmatched. The CDR3 loop spans 15 amino acids. The V gene's germline CDR1 is DFQATT and CDR2 SNEGSKA (reference sequence). The CDR3 bases are TGCAGTGCTACACTAGCGGGGGGATTCCAAGAGACCCAGTACTTC. Translating it yields CSATLAGGFQETQYF.

This clonotype was found once. The V and J genes are TRBV29-1 and TRBJ1-1, with 10 bases aligning to TRBD1. With 6 bases clipped from V and 10 bases from J, the junction kept 2 bases outside the gene matches. The CDR3 runs 10 residues. In germline, CDR1 is SQVTM, CDR2 ANQGSEA. The CDR3 coding sequence is TGCAGCGTGGACAGGGGGGGAGCTTTCTTT. This gives the protein CSVDRGGAFF.

The rearrangement links TRBV24-1 to TRBJ2-7, with 7 bases matching TRBD1. The CDR3 has 13 amino acids. V trimming: 4 bases; J trimming: 3 bases; junction bases outside the gene matches: 2. Germline V gene data show CDR1 as KGHDR and CDR2 as SFDVKD. The DNA of the CDR3 is TGTGCCACCAGTGAAGGGACAGACTACGAGCAGTACTTC. Protein: CATSEGTDYEQYF.

The CDR3 DNA is TGTGCCAGCAGCTTAAGGTCCGGCTACACCTTC. Protein product: CASSLRSGYTF. V and J are TRBV13 and TRBJ1-2; D call uncertain. Germline assignment: CDR1 PRHDT and CDR2 FYEKMQ (reference sequence). There are 11 residues in the CDR3. The V end was cut by 2 bases, the J end by 8 bases, with 6 bases between.

The chain couples TRBV25-1 to TRBJ2-7; D possibly corresponds to TRBD1 (5 bases). CDR3 length: 12 residues. V gave up 4 bases and J gave up 3 bases, with 7 bases separating them. Germline V lookup: CDR1 MGHDK, CDR2 SYGVNS. The CDR3 nucleotides read TGTGCCAGCAGTGCCCAGGGCTACGAGCAGTACTTC. Amino acids: CASSAQGYEQYF.

The rearrangement joins TRBV7-3 to TRBJ2-3, with D uncertain. V lost 1 base and J 0 bases, leaving 11 bases between the germline ends. The CDR3 covers 16 residues. CDR1 and CDR2 (germline): SGHTA, FQGTGA. This CDR3 reads CASSLSECRSTDTQYF. The CDR3 bases are TGTGCCAGCAGCTTAAGCGAGTGCCGAAGCACAGATACGCAGTATTTT.

The rearrangement links TRBV28 to TRBJ1-6; possible D gene TRBD1, 6 bases. From germline, CDR1 is MDHEN and CDR2 SYDVKM. Trimming took 3 bases from V and 7 from J, leaving 10 bases between them. CDR3 length equals 14 residues. For the CDR3, the DNA is TGTGCCAGCAGTTTGGCCCAGGGGAATTCACCCCTCCACTTT. The encoded protein is CASSLAQGNSPLHF.

This rearrangement joins TRBV2 to TRBJ2-5, with D unresolved. The germline CDR1 and CDR2 sequences are SNHLY and FYNNEI. V shed 4 bases and J shed 1 base, with 10 bases lying between them. CDR3 length: 14 amino acids. CDR3 nucleotides: TGTGCCAGCAGTGGAACCGATTCCCAAGAGACCCAGTACTTC. This translates into CASSGTDSQETQYF. The variable domain in full, with the rest retrieved from reference TRBV2 and TRBJ2-5, is EPEVTQTPSHQVTQMGQEVILRCVPISNHLYFYWYRQILGQKVEFLVSFYNNEISEKSEIFDDQFSVERPDGSNFTLKIRSTKLEDSAMYFCASSGTDSQETQYFGPGTRLLVL.

V gene TRBV28 combines with J gene TRBJ2-2; TRBD2 matches 12 bases. Germline loops: CDR1 MDHEN, CDR2 SYDVKM. CDR3 size: 17 residues. V lost 5 bases, J lost 1 base, and 5 bases stayed unmatched. The CDR3 is CASSTTSGGRNTGELFF. The CDR3 region has the DNA TGTGCCAGCAGTACAACTAGCGGGGGGAGGAACACCGGGGAGCTGTTTTTT. Using reference TRBV28 and TRBJ2-2 for the parts outside the CDR3, the full variable domain is DVKVTQSSRYLVKRTGEKVFLECVQDMDHENMFWYRQDPGLGLRLIYFSYDVKMKEKGDIPEGYSVSREKKERFSLILESASTNQTSMYLCASSTTSGGRNTGELFFGEGSRLTVL.

This clonotype was observed a single time. The V and J genes are TRBV7-6 and TRBJ2-7, with D unclear. The CDR3 runs to 16 residues. CDR1 SGHVS and CDR2 FNYEAQ come from the germline V gene. V was trimmed by 0 bases and J by 2 bases, leaving 14 bases between them. The CDR3 sequence is CASSLAETTGPYEQYF. DNA of the CDR3: TGTGCCAGCAGCTTAGCAGAGACCACGGGTCCCTACGAGCAGTACTTC.

This sequence joins TRBV9 and TRBJ2-7; possible D gene TRBD2, 6 bases. The CDR3 length is 14 residues. The V gene lost 0 bases and the J gene lost 2 bases, with 9 bases spanning the gap. Germline CDR1 and CDR2: SGDLS and YYNGEE. Here the CDR3 reads CASSVEGRTYEQYF. In DNA, the CDR3 is TGTGCCAGCAGCGTAGAAGGGAGGACCTACGAGCAGTACTTC.

V usage is TRBV20-1 and J usage is TRBJ1-2; 8 nucleotides agree with TRBD1. The CDR3 length is 14 residues. V lost 2 bases and J lost 3; bases outside the gene matches: 5. Germline V gives CDR1 DFQATT, CDR2 SNEGSKA (reference sequence). This chain's CDR3 is CSARQGAEDYGYTF. Written as DNA, the CDR3 is TGCAGTGCTAGACAGGGGGCGGAGGACTATGGCTACACCTTC.

CDR3: CASSYGVGQNIQYF. The CDR3 DNA reads as TGTGCCAGCAGTTACGGGGTAGGGCAAAACATTCAGTACTTC. This chain uses TRBV6-5 with TRBJ2-4; D is uncertain. Trimming cost V 2 bases and J 5 bases, with 10 bases left between them. This CDR3 spans 14 amino acids. Germline CDR1 and CDR2: MNHEY and SVGAGI.